This T cell receptor (beta chain) was observed in a study of metastatic and nonmetastatic thyroid tumors. Study summary: For malignant and benign thyroid patients, tumor or nodule tissue and blood were the sources whose repertoires were compared. Study outcomes and limitations: In both blood and tumor samples, TCR beta diversity was reported significantly higher for malignant than benign nodules.

Patients had received no treatment of any kind before thyroid surgery. This clone is termed medium-sized. The antigen is unknown. Trimming took 4 bases from V and 3 from J, leaving 18 bases between them. CDR3 length: 17 residues. The germline gives CDR1 LNHDA, CDR2 SQIVND (reference sequence). Authors' analysis steps: It was from CDR3 differences across clinicopathological groups that a distant-metastasis classifier for papillary thyroid cancer was built. TCRdb re-called clones from the PCR reads using MiXCR. It is TCRdb's table, rather than the study itself, that gives the V and J calls and clone size. The table has more than 5,500 clones, 15% to 20% seen once.

The sample was adjacent normal tissue. This sequence originates from a male donor with papillary thyroid cancer or a benign thyroid nodule (not recorded which). Some clones in this sample may be carry-over from other donors' samples. This chain links TRBV19 with TRBJ1-4; D remains unclear. The DNA for the CDR3 is TGTGCCAGTAGTACCCCAGTCGCCCGCCGCGCTAATGAAAAACTGTTTTTT. Its protein product is CASSTPVARRANEKLFF.